This T cell receptor beta chain was captured in a study of cytomegalovirus exposure and HLA in healthy donors. Germline V gene lookup returns CDR1 SNHLY and CDR2 FYNNEI. After removal of 6 bases from V and 3 bases from J, the junction contained 7 bases not matched to a gene. CDR3 length: 16 residues. Researchers ran the PCR with 60 Vbeta and 13 Jbeta primers. This table comes from immunoSEQ multiplex PCR, and its TCRdb copy is limited to in-frame clones, with some not included. In total, the table holds 200,000 or so clones. The specimen was PBMCs. This clonotype originated in a boy under 18 in good health and CMV-seronegative. This sequence joins TRBV2 and TRBJ2-1; 11 nucleotides line up with TRBD2. CDR3 DNA: TGTGCCAGCAGAACTAGCGGGGGAATCAACTACAATGAGCAGTTCTTC. This gives the protein CASRTSGGINYNEQFF.